Listed here are 24 T cell receptor beta chains from one sample, sequenced in a study of blood T cell repertoires in COVID-19. The repertoire was sequenced with immunoSEQ multiplex PCR; TCRdb's copy has only in-frame clones and lacks some. This table has some 350,000 clones, around 87% appearing once. The specimen sequenced was PBMCs or T cells enriched from blood (not recorded which). Every receptor here comes from a woman in her thirties who had recovered from COVID-19.

V and J are TRBV9 and TRBJ2-2; 7 bases match TRBD1. Germline V CDR1 and CDR2: SGDLS, YYNGEE. J was trimmed by 7 bases and V by 6 bases; bases with no gene match: 15. The CDR3 sequence is 16 residues long. CDR3 nucleotides: TGTGCCAGCACCCCCGGGGCCGGGACAGCTTTCGGGGAGCTGTTTTTT. It encodes CASTPGAGTAFGELFF. Full variable domain (outside the CDR3, taken from reference TRBV9 and TRBJ2-2): DSGVTQTPKHLITATGQRVTLRCSPRSGDLSVYWYQQSLDQGLQFLIQYYNGEERAKGNILERFSAQQFPDLHSELNLSSLELGDSALYFCASTPGAGTAFGELFFGEGSRLTVL.

The chain joins TRBV27 to TRBJ2-3; 11 bases fit TRBD2. The trim removed 6 bases at V and 1 base at J, leaving 0 bases unmatched. Germline CDR1 reads MNHEY; CDR2 reads SMNVEV (reference sequence). This CDR3 is built from 14 residues. The CDR3 sequence: CASRLAGGTDTQYF. CDR3 sequence (DNA): TGTGCCAGCAGACTAGCGGGGGGCACAGATACGCAGTATTTT.

The V gene is TRBV30, the J gene TRBJ1-2, with D hard to call. The CDR3 has 13 amino acids. V was cut by 5 bases and J by 8 bases, with 18 bases left in between. Germline loops: CDR1 GTSNPN, CDR2 SVGIG (reference sequence). The CDR3 here is CAWDRLMRVGYTF. For the CDR3, the DNA is TGTGCCTGGGACCGACTTATGAGGGTAGGCTACACCTTC.

V usage is TRBV3-1 (or the pseudogene TRBV3-2) and J usage is TRBJ1-1, with TRBD1 matching over 7 bases. J lost 4 bases, V lost 3 bases, and 5 bases had no gene match. Per germline, CDR1 LGHDT and CDR2 YNNKEL (reference sequence). The CDR3 loop spans 14 amino acids. The CDR3 nucleotides are TGTGCCAGCAGCCAGACAGGGTGGGCCACTGAAGCTTTCTTT. This sequence encodes CASSQTGWATEAFF.

The J gene is TRBJ1-1, the V gene TRBV5-6; 9 bases match TRBD1. The ends lost 2 bases at V and 4 bases at J; junction bases unmatched: 3. Per germline, CDR1 SGHDT and CDR2 YYEEEE. The CDR3 sequence is 14 residues long. The CDR3 DNA is TGTGCCAGCAGCTTACAGGGGGCTGGCACTGAAGCTTTCTTT. Residues: CASSLQGAGTEAFF.

The chain links TRBV19 to TRBJ2-2; TRBD1 matches at 11 bases. After removal of 4 bases from V and 0 bases from J, the junction contained 1 base not matched to a gene. This CDR3 is 16 amino acids long. The germline V gene has CDR1 LNHDA and CDR2 SQIVND (reference sequence). This CDR3 reads CASSRTGGANTGELFF. The CDR3 DNA follows: TGTGCCAGTAGTAGGACAGGGGGCGCGAACACCGGGGAGCTGTTTTTT.

This sequence joins TRBV7-8 and TRBJ1-2, with D possibly matching TRBD1 (5 bases). Looked up from germline, CDR1 is SGHVS and CDR2 is FQNEAQ. There are 14 residues in the CDR3. V lost 6 bases and J lost 4, with 15 bases in between. Written as DNA, the CDR3 is TGTGCCAGCAGTCCCAGGGTATCTCCCTATGGCTACACCTTC. This encodes CASSPRVSPYGYTF.

CDR3 region: CASSQQGQGNGYTF. The CDR3 nucleotides read TGTGCCAGCAGCCAACAGGGTCAGGGGAATGGCTACACCTTC. The chain links TRBV3-1 (or the pseudogene TRBV3-2) to TRBJ1-2, with a tentative D call TRBD1 (6 bases). Germline V gene data show CDR1 as LGHDT and CDR2 as YNNKEL (reference sequence). This CDR3 contains 14 residues. V lost 2 bases and J 6 bases, leaving 13 bases between the germline ends.

This clone was observed once. V gene TRBV5-1 combines with J gene TRBJ1-4; 8 bases match TRBD1. Germline V gene sequence: CDR1 SGHRS, CDR2 YFSETQ. This CDR3 comprises 18 residues. The ends lost 3 bases at V and 2 bases at J; junction bases unmatched: 12. The CDR3 bases are TGCGCCAGCAGCTCCTCTACAGGGGGTACGGGGACTAATGAAAAACTGTTTTTT. Encoded protein: CASSSSTGGTGTNEKLFF.

This chain connects TRBV10-2 to TRBJ2-3; TRBD1 might be the D (6 bases). From germline, CDR1 is WSHSY and CDR2 SAAADI. Trimming took off 3 bases at V and 0 bases at J, with 13 bases between the two ends. There are 16 residues in the CDR3. CDR3 loop: CASSERTEPSTDTQYF. In DNA form, the CDR3 reads TGCGCCAGCAGTGAAAGGACAGAACCTAGCACAGATACGCAGTATTTT.

This clone was seen a few times. The rearrangement joins TRBV5-4 to TRBJ2-2; 9 bases are shared with TRBD1. The V gene end was trimmed by 6 bases and the J gene end by 4 bases; junction bases not matched to a gene: 10. From germline, CDR1 is SGHNT and CDR2 YYREEE (reference sequence). The CDR3 loop spans 16 amino acids. The CDR3 DNA follows: TGTGCCAGCAAATCTGGGACAGGGACTACCACCGGGGAGCTGTTTTTT. As protein: CASKSGTGTTTGELFF.

The V gene is TRBV5-6, the J gene TRBJ2-5, with D tentatively TRBD2 (5 bases). Germline loops: CDR1 SGHDT, CDR2 YYEEEE. The CDR3 has 14 amino acids. The V end was cut by 4 bases, the J end by 2 bases, with 12 bases between. CDR3 sequence (DNA): TGTGCCAGCAGCCCCCCCAGCGGACAAGAGACCCAGTACTTC. This encodes CASSPPSGQETQYF.

This chain links TRBV30 with TRBJ1-4; D is possibly TRBD1 (5 bases). Germline V gene data show CDR1 as GTSNPN and CDR2 as SVGIG (reference sequence). V shed 2 bases and J shed 7 bases, with 11 bases lying between them. The CDR3 runs 13 residues. The CDR3 region has the DNA TGTGCCTGGAGTCGGGGGTTTGGTGAAAAACTGTTTTTT. This translates into CAWSRGFGEKLFF.

The genes are TRBV28 and TRBJ1-5; 8 bases line up with TRBD1. V dropped 4 bases and J dropped 8; count of bases not matched to a gene: 4. Germline CDR1 reads MDHEN; CDR2 reads SYDVKM. This CDR3 region has 13 residues. The CDR3 nucleotides are TGTGCCAGCAGTTCAGGGGGCGTGGAGCCCCAGCATTTT. Translation gives CASSSGGVEPQHF.

The rearrangement joins TRBV28 to TRBJ1-5; no clear D. Germline V gives CDR1 MDHEN, CDR2 SYDVKM. V was pared by 8 bases and J by 4 bases, with 12 bases between. The CDR3 has 13 residues. The CDR3 is CASENLSNQPQHF. The CDR3 coding sequence is TGTGCCAGCGAAAACTTGAGTAATCAGCCCCAGCATTTT.

V is TRBV10-2 and J is TRBJ2-5, with 7 bases fitting TRBD2. Germline CDR1 and CDR2: WSHSY and SAAADI. Unmatched junction bases numbered 1, after V lost 2 bases and J lost 10 bases. This CDR3 region has 11 residues. CDR3 coding DNA: TGCGCCAGCAGTGAGGGGGGGGTCCAGTACTTC. It codes for CASSEGGVQYF.

The rearrangement joins TRBV15 to TRBJ1-4, with D tentatively TRBD1 (6 bases). The CDR3 consists of 15 residues. Germline CDR1 is LNHNV and CDR2 is YYDKDF (reference sequence). Trimming removed 5 bases at V and 3 bases at J, with 13 bases between. The DNA for the CDR3 is TGTGCCACCAGCTCGTCAGAGGGGGCTAATGAAAAACTGTTTTTT. This codes for CATSSSEGANEKLFF.

V usage is TRBV12-3 or TRBV12-4 and J usage is TRBJ2-1, with D uncertain. Trimming stripped 4 bases from V and 0 bases from J, with 4 bases between. The CDR3 totals 13 residues. The CDR3 protein is CASSSSSYNEQFF. The CDR3 DNA follows: TGTGCCAGCAGTTCTAGCTCCTACAATGAGCAGTTCTTC.

This chain joins TRBV10-3 and TRBJ1-3; D gene unclear. Germline V gives CDR1 ENHRY, CDR2 SYGVKD. The V end was cut by 8 bases, the J end by 0 bases, with 14 bases between. This CDR3 is built from 15 residues. CDR3 amino acids: CAIVADTFSGNTIYF. The CDR3 DNA reads TGTGCCATCGTCGCAGACACATTCTCTGGAAACACCATATATTTT.

This clone was observed once. The rearrangement joins TRBV12-5 to TRBJ2-7, with D perhaps matching TRBD1 (5 bases). Trimming took off 1 base at V and 6 bases at J, with 13 bases between the two ends. The V gene's germline CDR1 is LGHNT and CDR2 FRNRAP. CDR3 length: 14 residues. In nucleotides, the CDR3 is TGTGCTAGTGGTTTGGGACAGCCTGGGTCCGAGCAGTACTTC. Translated: CASGLGQPGSEQYF.

The chain has TRBV19 and TRBJ2-7; 7 positions agree with TRBD1. Germline V gene lookup returns CDR1 LNHDA and CDR2 SQIVND (reference sequence). This CDR3 is 14 amino acids long. The V gene end was trimmed by 2 bases and the J gene end by 2 bases; junction bases not matched to a gene: 3. The CDR3, as DNA: TGTGCCAGTAGTATAAACCAGGGGGCCTACGAGCAGTACTTC. Translated, it gives CASSINQGAYEQYF.

V and J are TRBV6-5 and TRBJ1-2; D might be TRBD1 (6 bases). The CDR3 is made up of 15 amino acids. V was cut by 4 bases and J by 6 bases, with 18 bases left in between. CDR1 and CDR2 (germline): MNHEY, SVGAGI. The CDR3 region has the DNA TGTGCCAGCAGTTTCACAGGGACCTATCCTGATGGCTACACCTTC. It is translated as CASSFTGTYPDGYTF.

This clone was counted only a few times. The chain combines TRBV7-2 with TRBJ1-5, with D maybe TRBD1 (6 bases). The CDR3 is 14 amino acids. Between the trimmed V and J ends, which lost 5 bases and 2 bases, there was a span of 10 bases. Germline CDR1 reads SGHTA; CDR2 reads FQGNSA. The CDR3 spells CASSPRGGNQPQHF. DNA for the CDR3: TGTGCCAGCAGCCCCAGGGGAGGCAATCAGCCCCAGCATTTT.

This rearrangement joins TRBV6-2 or TRBV6-3 to TRBJ1-5, with 7 bases that match TRBD1. Trimming cost V 6 bases and J 6 bases; bases outside gene matches: 8. The CDR3 is made up of 14 amino acids. CDR1 is MNHEY and CDR2 is SVGEGT in the germline V gene. The CDR3 bases are TGTGCCAGCAGCACTGACAGGGCTTCTCAGCCCCAGCATTTT. This sequence encodes CASSTDRASQPQHF.